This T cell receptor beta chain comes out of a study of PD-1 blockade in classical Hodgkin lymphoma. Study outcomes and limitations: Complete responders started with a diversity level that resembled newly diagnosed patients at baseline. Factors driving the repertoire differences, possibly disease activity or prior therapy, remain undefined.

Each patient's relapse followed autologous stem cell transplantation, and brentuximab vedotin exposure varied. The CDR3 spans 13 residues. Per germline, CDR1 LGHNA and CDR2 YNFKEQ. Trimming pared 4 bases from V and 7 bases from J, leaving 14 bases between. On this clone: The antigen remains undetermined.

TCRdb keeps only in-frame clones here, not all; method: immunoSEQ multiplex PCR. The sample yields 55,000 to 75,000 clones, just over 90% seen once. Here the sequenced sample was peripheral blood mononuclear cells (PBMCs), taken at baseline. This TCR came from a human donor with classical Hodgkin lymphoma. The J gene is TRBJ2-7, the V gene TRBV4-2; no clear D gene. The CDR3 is CASSLAGPSEQYF. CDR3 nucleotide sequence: TGTGCCAGCAGCCTCGCCGGGCCATCAGAGCAGTACTTC.